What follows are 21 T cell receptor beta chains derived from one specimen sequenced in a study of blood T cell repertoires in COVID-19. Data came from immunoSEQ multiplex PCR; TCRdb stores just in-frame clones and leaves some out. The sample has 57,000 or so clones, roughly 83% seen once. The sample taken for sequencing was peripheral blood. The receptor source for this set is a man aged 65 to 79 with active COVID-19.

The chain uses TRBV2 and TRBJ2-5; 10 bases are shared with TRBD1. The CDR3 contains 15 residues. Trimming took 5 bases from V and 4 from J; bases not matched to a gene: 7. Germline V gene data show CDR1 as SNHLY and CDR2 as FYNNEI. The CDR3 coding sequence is TGTGCCAGCAGTTCCGGACAGGGGGTTTCAGAGACCCAGTACTTC. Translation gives CASSSGQGVSETQYF.

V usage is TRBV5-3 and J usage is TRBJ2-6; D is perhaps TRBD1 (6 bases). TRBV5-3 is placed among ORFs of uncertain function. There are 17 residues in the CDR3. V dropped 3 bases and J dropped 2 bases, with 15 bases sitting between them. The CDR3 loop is CARSWGYRDPGANVLTF. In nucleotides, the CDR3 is TGTGCCAGAAGCTGGGGGTACAGGGATCCTGGGGCCAACGTCCTGACTTTC.

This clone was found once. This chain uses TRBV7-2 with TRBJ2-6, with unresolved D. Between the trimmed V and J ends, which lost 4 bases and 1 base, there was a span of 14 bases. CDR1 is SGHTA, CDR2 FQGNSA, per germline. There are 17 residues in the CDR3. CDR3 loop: CASSSSPRWSGANVLTF. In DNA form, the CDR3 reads TGTGCCAGCAGCTCCTCCCCGAGGTGGTCTGGGGCCAACGTCCTGACTTTC.

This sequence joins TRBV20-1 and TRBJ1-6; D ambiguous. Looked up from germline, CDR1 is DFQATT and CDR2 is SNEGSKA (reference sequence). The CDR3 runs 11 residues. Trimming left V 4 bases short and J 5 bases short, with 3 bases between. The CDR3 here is CSATDNSPLHF. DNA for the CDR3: TGCAGTGCTACGGATAATTCACCCCTCCACTTT.

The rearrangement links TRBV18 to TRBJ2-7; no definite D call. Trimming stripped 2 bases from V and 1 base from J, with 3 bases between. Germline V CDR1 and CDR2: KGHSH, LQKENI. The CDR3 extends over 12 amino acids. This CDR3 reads CASSPESYEQYF. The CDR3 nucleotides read TGTGCCAGCTCACCAGAGTCCTACGAGCAGTACTTC.

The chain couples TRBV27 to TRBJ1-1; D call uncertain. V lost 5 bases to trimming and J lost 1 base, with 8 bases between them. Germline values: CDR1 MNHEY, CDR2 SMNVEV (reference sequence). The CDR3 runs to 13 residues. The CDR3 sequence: CASSPHTNTEAFF. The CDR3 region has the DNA TGTGCCAGCAGTCCCCACACGAACACTGAAGCTTTCTTT.

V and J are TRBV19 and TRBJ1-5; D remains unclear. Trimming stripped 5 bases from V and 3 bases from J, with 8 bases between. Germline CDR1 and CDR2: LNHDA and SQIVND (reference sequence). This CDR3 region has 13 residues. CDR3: CASSSRLNQPQHF. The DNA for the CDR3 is TGTGCCAGTAGTTCTAGGCTCAATCAGCCCCAGCATTTT.

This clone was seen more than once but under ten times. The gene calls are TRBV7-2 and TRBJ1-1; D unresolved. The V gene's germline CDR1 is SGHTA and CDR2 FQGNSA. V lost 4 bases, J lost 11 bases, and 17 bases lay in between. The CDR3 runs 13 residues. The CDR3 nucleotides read TGTGCCAGCAGCTCGCCAGGTTATCCCTCGGCTTTCTTT. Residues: CASSSPGYPSAFF.

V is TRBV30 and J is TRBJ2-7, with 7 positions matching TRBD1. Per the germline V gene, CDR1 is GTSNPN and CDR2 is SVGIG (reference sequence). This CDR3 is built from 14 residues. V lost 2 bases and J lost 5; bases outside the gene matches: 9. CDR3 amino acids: CAWSPWDRIHEQYF. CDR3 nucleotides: TGTGCCTGGAGTCCGTGGGACAGAATCCACGAGCAGTACTTC.

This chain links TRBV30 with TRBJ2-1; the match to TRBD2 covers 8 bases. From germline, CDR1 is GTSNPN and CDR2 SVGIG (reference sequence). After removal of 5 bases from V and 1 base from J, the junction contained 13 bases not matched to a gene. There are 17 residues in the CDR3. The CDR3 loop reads CAWVEESGSVSYNEQFF. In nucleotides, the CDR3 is TGTGCCTGGGTGGAAGAGAGCGGGAGCGTGTCCTACAATGAGCAGTTCTTC.

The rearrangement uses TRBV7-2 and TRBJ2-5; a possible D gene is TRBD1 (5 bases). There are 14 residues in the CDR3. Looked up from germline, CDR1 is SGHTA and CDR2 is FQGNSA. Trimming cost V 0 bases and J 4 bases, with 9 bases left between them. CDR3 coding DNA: TGTGCCAGCAGCTTAGCGTCTACAGGAGAGACCCAGTACTTC. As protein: CASSLASTGETQYF.

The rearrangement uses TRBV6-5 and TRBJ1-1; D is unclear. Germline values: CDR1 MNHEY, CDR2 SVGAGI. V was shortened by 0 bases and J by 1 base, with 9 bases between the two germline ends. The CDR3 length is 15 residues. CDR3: CASSYSAWANTEAFF. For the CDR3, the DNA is TGTGCCAGCAGTTACTCAGCCTGGGCGAACACTGAAGCTTTCTTT.

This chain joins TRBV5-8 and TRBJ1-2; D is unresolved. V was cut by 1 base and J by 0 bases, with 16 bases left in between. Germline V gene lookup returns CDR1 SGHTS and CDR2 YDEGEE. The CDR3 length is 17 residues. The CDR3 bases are TGTGCCAGCAGCTTGTATGGGAGCCTCTTAGCTAACTATGGCTACACCTTC. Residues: CASSLYGSLLANYGYTF.

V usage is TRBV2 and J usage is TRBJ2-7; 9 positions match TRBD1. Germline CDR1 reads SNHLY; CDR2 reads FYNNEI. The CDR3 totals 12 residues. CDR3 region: CAGTGQGYEQYF. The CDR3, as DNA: TGTGCTGGAACGGGACAGGGCTACGAGCAGTACTTC.

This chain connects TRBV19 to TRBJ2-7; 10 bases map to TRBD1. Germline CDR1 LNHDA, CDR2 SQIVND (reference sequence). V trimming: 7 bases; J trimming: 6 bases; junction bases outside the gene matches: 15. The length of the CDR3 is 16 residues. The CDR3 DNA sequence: TGTGCCAGTACCCCTCGACAGGGGGCCCGTCCGAGCGAGCAGTACTTC. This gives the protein CASTPRQGARPSEQYF.

DNA for the CDR3: TGTGCCAGCAGTTATCAGGGGGCGGGTGGAAACACCATATATTTT. Translation: CASSYQGAGGNTIYF. The V and J genes are TRBV7-8 and TRBJ1-3; 8 bases agree with TRBD1. Germline lookup yields CDR1 SGHVS and CDR2 FQNEAQ. The V and J ends lost 6 bases and 3 bases, in that order; junction bases with no gene match: 7. The CDR3 extends over 15 amino acids. Together with reference TRBV7-8 and TRBJ1-3, the CDR3 gives the full variable domain: GAGVSQSPRYKVAKRGQDVALRCDPISGHVSLFWYQQALGQGPEFLTYFQNEAQLDKSGLPSDRFFAERPEGSVSTLKIQRTQQEDSAVYLCASSYQGAGGNTIYFGEGSWLTVV.

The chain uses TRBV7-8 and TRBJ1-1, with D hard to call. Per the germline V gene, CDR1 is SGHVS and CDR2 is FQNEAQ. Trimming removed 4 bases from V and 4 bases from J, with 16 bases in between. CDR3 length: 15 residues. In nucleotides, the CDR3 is TGTGCCAGCAGCTCCACCTCGGGGAAGGGCACTGAAGCTTTCTTT. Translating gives CASSSTSGKGTEAFF.

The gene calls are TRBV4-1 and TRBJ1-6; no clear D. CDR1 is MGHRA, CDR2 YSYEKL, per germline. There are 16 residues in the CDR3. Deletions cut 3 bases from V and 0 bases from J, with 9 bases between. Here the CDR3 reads CASSHKPSSYNSPLHF. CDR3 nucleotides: TGCGCCAGCAGCCATAAGCCTAGCTCCTATAATTCACCCCTCCACTTT.

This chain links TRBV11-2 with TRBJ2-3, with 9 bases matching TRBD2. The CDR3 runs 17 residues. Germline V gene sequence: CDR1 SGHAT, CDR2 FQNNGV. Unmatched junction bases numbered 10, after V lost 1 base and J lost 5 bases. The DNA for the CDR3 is TGTGCCAGCAGCTTAGTCCAAAAAGCGGGAGGTGGAGATACGCAGTATTTT. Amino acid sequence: CASSLVQKAGGGDTQYF.

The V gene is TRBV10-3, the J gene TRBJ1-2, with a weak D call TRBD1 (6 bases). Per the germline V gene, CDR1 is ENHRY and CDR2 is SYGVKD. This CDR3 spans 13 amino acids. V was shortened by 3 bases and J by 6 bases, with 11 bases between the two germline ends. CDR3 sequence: CAISDIYRDGYTF. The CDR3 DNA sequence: TGTGCCATCAGTGATATTTACAGGGATGGCTACACCTTC.

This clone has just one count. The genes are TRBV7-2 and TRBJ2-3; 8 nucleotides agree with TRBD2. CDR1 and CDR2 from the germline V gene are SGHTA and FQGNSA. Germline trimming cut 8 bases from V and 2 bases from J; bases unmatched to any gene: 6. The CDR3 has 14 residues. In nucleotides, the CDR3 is TGTGCCAGCTCGAGCGGGAGTCACACAGATACGCAGTATTTT. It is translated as CASSSGSHTDTQYF. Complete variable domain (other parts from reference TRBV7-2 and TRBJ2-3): GAGVSQSPSNKVTEKGKDVELRCDPISGHTALYWYRQSLGQGLEFLIYFQGNSAPDKSGLPSDRFSAERTGGSVSTLTIQRTQQEDSAVYLCASSSGSHTDTQYFGPGTRLTVL.